A few counts support the clone carrying this T cell receptor (beta chain). The target antigen is unknown. Libraries were prepared by immunoSEQ multiplex PCR; TCRdb keeps only in-frame clonotypes and omits some of them. The sample lists about 140,000 clones; roughly 90% were seen once. This entry is derived from a study of T cell responses to AZD1222 COVID-19 vaccine. General study results and limits: Spike-specific TCR breadth and depth were elevated following two AZD1222 doses. Among the donors, most were white British and more were female, and clonal diversity was possibly underestimated.

There are 14 residues in the CDR3. Germline V gene data show CDR1 as SGHTA and CDR2 as FQGTGA. V was shortened by 6 bases and J by 8 bases, with 16 bases between the two germline ends. This receptor was taken from an adult who received the AZD1222 COVID-19 vaccine. Sequenced here: peripheral blood, sampled 28 days after the second AZD1222 dose. V gene TRBV7-3 combines with J gene TRBJ2-2; the D gene is possibly TRBD1 (6 bases). This CDR3 reads CASSDTGFGGELFF. The CDR3 bases are TGTGCCAGCAGTGATACAGGGTTTGGAGGGGAGCTGTTTTTT.